Below, 11 T cell receptor beta chains from the same sample are listed, as sequenced in a study of spatial heterogeneity in lung cancer. Study results and caveats: How many expanded intratumoral alpha and beta TCRs were present tracked the tumor mutation count, which was a count of nonsynonymous mutations.

These receptors' targets are unknown. Time point specified: sample taken at primary tumor resection. TCRdb ran MiXCR on the 5' RACE reads and lists one entry per CDR3 protein. Seen here are some 20,000 distinct CDR3 sequences, less than 20% observed once, and the top ten hold roughly 29%. The source material was lung tumor tissue, sampled at surgery. The origin of the receptors is a female donor with early-stage non-small cell lung cancer.

There are a few counts of this clonotype. J is TRBJ2-1 and V is TRBV28; 10 nucleotides line up with TRBD2. J was trimmed by 14 bases and V by 6 bases; bases with no gene match: 7. The CDR3 is 12 residues long. Germline loops: CDR1 MDHEN, CDR2 SYDVKM. CDR3 in DNA: TGTGCCAGCAGCCTCCTAGCGGGGGAGGAGTTCTTC. This translates into CASSLLAGEEFF.

Of note for this clonotype: A much larger clone differs by one base, so this may be a read error. The conserved final phenylalanine or tryptophan is absent from the CDR3, which likely points to a read error. The V and J genes are TRBV11-2 and TRBJ2-7; 8 bases map to TRBD1. Germline CDR1 reads SGHAT; CDR2 reads FQNNGV. There are 14 residues in the CDR3. V shed 5 bases, J shed 1 base, and the junction held 4 bases outside the gene matches. CDR3 sequence (DNA): TGTGCCAGCAGCATAGGACAGGGTTCCTACGAGCAGTACTCC. Translating gives CASSIGQGSYEQYS.

This clonotype was detected ten times or more. The chain uses TRBV2 and TRBJ2-1; 10 bases map to TRBD2. The CDR3 is made up of 18 amino acids. CDR1 and CDR2 from the germline V gene are SNHLY and FYNNEI. V shed 4 bases, J shed 1 base, and the junction held 10 bases outside the gene matches. CDR3 sequence: CASSGEPTSGRSYNEQFF. The CDR3 nucleotides are TGTGCCAGCAGTGGGGAGCCGACTAGCGGGCGATCCTACAATGAGCAGTTCTTC.

This clonotype was detected only a few times. This chain joins TRBV20-1 and TRBJ2-7, with D unclear. The CDR3 extends over 14 amino acids. Germline values: CDR1 DFQATT, CDR2 SNEGSKA (reference sequence). V dropped 0 bases and J dropped 1 base, with 10 bases sitting between them. This chain's CDR3 is CSARDTVNSYEQYF. The CDR3 bases are TGCAGTGCTAGAGATACTGTAAATTCCTACGAGCAGTACTTC.

Many counts were recorded for this clonotype. The CDR3 DNA is TGTGCCATCAGTCAAGGACAGACTTACGAGCAGTACTTC. As protein: CAISQGQTYEQYF. V gene TRBV10-3 combines with J gene TRBJ2-7; D is perhaps TRBD1 (6 bases). Trimming pared 5 bases from V and 4 bases from J, leaving 12 bases between. Germline V gene sequence: CDR1 ENHRY, CDR2 SYGVKD. The CDR3 is 13 amino acids.

This clonotype was picked up many times. V usage is TRBV9 and J usage is TRBJ2-5; TRBD2 agrees at 9 bases. CDR3 length: 16 amino acids. The V segment lost 4 bases and the J segment 1 base; nucleotides outside the gene matches: 8. In germline, CDR1 is SGDLS, CDR2 YYNGEE. This chain's CDR3 is CASSPLAGAIQETQYF. The CDR3 DNA is TGTGCCAGCAGCCCCTTAGCGGGAGCCATCCAAGAGACCCAGTACTTC.

The sample holds a few counts of this clonotype. The chain employs TRBV6-5 and TRBJ1-6, with 8 bases identical to TRBD1. The CDR3 is 16 amino acids. V was pared by 6 bases and J by 10 bases, with 14 bases of the junction left unmatched. Germline CDR1 and CDR2: MNHEY and SVGAGI. CDR3 in DNA: TGTGCCAGCAGCCCGCGGACAGGGCGACGAAGCTCACCCCTCCACTTT. Amino acid sequence: CASSPRTGRRSSPLHF.

This clonotype was found many times. This chain connects TRBV18 to TRBJ2-7; TRBD2 aligns across 8 bases. Germline V gene data show CDR1 as KGHSH and CDR2 as LQKENI. With V trimmed by 6 bases and J by 2 bases, 15 bases remained unmatched. The CDR3 spans 17 residues. DNA of the CDR3: TGTGCCAGCTCGCCTCAGAGGTCGGGACTAGGACCCTACGAGCAGTACTTC. It is translated as CASSPQRSGLGPYEQYF. The full variable domain, rest sourced from reference TRBV18 and TRBJ2-7, is NAGVMQNPRHLVRRRGQEARLRCSPMKGHSHVYWYRQLPEEGLKFMVYLQKENIIDESGMPKERFSAEFPKEGPSILRIQQVVRGDSAAYFCASSPQRSGLGPYEQYFGPGTRLTVT.

This clonotype has ten or more counts. The chain links TRBV18 to TRBJ2-2; D unresolved. Trimming cost V 2 bases and J 0 bases, with 7 bases left between them. CDR3 length: 15 residues. CDR1 and CDR2 from the germline V gene are KGHSH and LQKENI. The CDR3: CASSPGRTNTGELFF. In DNA, the CDR3 is TGTGCCAGCTCACCAGGCAGGACGAACACCGGGGAGCTGTTTTTT.

This clonotype was counted many times. The rearrangement uses TRBV14 and TRBJ2-2, with D perhaps matching TRBD2 (6 bases). CDR3 length equals 14 residues. Germline V gene sequence: CDR1 SGHDN, CDR2 FVKESK. Trimming removed 2 bases at V and 5 bases at J, with 9 bases between. The CDR3 DNA follows: TGTGCCAGCAGCCAACTTGGGAGGACCGGGGAGCTGTTTTTT. Amino acid sequence: CASSQLGRTGELFF.

This chain connects TRBV6-6 to TRBJ2-6; 9 bases line up with TRBD1. The trim removed 5 bases at V and 3 bases at J, leaving 17 bases unmatched. The CDR3 is made up of 20 amino acids. Germline V gives CDR1 MNHNY, CDR2 SVGAGI (reference sequence). Here the CDR3 reads CASSDGTGWGTRGGANVLTF. The DNA of the CDR3 is TGTGCCAGCAGTGACGGGACAGGGTGGGGTACTAGGGGTGGGGCCAACGTCCTGACTTTC.